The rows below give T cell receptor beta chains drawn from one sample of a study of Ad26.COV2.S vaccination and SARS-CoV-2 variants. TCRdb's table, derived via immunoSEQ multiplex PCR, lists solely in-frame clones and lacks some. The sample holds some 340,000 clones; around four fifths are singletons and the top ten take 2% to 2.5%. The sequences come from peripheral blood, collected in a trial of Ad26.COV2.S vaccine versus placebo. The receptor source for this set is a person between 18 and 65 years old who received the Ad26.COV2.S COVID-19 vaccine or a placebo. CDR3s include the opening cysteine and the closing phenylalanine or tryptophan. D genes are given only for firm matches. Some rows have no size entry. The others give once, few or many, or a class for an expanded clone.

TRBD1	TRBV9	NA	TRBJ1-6	CASSVASTGVSSPLHF	TGTGCCAGCAGCGTAGCCTCGACAGGGGTTAGCTCACCCCTCCACTTT
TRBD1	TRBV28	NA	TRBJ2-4	CASRRIGIQTGWNIQYF	TGTGCCAGCAGACGAATCGGAATCCAGACAGGGTGGAACATTCAGTACTTC
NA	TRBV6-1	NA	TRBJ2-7	CASSERGSLYEQYF	TGTGCCAGCAGTGAAAGGGGCAGTCTCTACGAGCAGTACTTC
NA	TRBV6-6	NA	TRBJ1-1	CASSSGQPLEAFF	TGTGCCAGCAGTAGCGGACAGCCTCTCGAAGCTTTCTTT
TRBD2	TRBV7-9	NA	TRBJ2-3	CASSLESGGLGDTQYF	TGTGCCAGCAGCTTAGAGAGCGGGGGGCTGGGAGATACGCAGTATTTT
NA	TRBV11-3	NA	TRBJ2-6	CASSSAGAGANVLTF	TGTGCCAGCAGCTCTGCAGGCGCTGGGGCCAACGTCCTGACTTTC
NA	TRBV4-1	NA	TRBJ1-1	CASRGSGGMNTEAFF	TGCGCCAGCAGGGGGTCCGGGGGGATGAACACTGAAGCTTTCTTT
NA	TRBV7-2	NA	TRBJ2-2	CASSLNRVGTGELFF	TGTGCCAGCAGCTTAAACAGGGTCGGCACCGGGGAGCTGTTTTTT
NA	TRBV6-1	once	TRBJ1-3	CASSDLSGRGFVTIYF	TGTGCCAGCAGTGACCTCAGCGGCAGAGGATTCGTCACCATATATTTT
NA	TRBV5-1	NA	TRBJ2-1	CASSPSNEQFF	TGCGCCAGCAGCCCTTCCAATGAGCAGTTCTTC
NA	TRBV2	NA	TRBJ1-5	CASSARGSVGEPQHF	TGTGCCAGCAGTGCCCGGGGCTCGGTAGGGGAGCCCCAGCATTTT
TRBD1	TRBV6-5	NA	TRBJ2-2	CASSTGAGELFF	TGTGCCAGCAGTACAGGGGCCGGGGAGCTGTTTTTT
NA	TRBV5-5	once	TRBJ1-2	CASSPQGAPGYTF	TGTGCCAGCAGTCCTCAGGGAGCTCCCGGCTACACCTTC
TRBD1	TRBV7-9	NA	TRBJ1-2	CASSSGTGKETGYTF	TGTGCCAGCAGCTCAGGGACAGGGAAAGAGACTGGCTACACCTTC
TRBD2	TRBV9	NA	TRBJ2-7	CASSAGGTGVGEQYF	TGTGCCAGCAGCGCGGGAGGGACCGGCGTAGGGGAGCAGTACTTC
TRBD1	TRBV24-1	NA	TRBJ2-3	CATSDPGTGADTQYF	TGTGCCACCAGTGACCCCGGGACAGGGGCAGATACGCAGTATTTT
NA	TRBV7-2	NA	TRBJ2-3	CASSPPLRLGIVF	TGTGCCAGCAGCCCCCCACTCAGATTGGGTATAGTTTTT
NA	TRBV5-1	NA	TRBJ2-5	CASRIDKETQYF	TGCGCCAGCAGAATAGACAAAGAGACCCAGTACTTC
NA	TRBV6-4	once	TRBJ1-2	CASSDLGHGGYTF	TGTGCCAGCAGTGACCTCGGACACGGAGGCTACACCTTC
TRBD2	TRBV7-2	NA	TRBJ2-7	CASSLDSGGHSYEQYF	TGTGCCAGCAGCTTAGATAGCGGGGGGCACTCCTACGAGCAGTACTTC
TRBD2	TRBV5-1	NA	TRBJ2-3	CASSPGLAGAVDTQYF	TGCGCCAGCTCTCCGGGACTAGCGGGGGCGGTAGATACGCAGTATTTT
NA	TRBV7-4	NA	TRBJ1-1	CASSLEEGTTEAFF	TGTGCCAGCAGCTTAGAAGAGGGTACCACTGAAGCTTTCTTT
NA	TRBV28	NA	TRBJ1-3	CASSDTGARGNTIYF	TGTGCCAGCAGTGATACGGGGGCGCGTGGAAACACCATATATTTT
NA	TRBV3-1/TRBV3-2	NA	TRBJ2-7	CASSPDLQGGYEQYF	TGTGCCAGCAGTCCAGACCTCCAAGGGGGCTACGAGCAGTACTTC
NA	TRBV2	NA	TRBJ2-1	CASRSSRSYNEQFF	TGTGCCAGCCGAAGTTCCCGCTCCTACAATGAGCAGTTCTTC
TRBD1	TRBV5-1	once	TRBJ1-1	CASRKLTGGRDTEAFF	TGCGCCAGCAGGAAATTGACAGGGGGGAGGGACACTGAAGCTTTCTTT
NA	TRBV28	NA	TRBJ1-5	CASSLLSRVDQPQHF	TGTGCCAGCAGTTTGCTTTCCAGGGTTGATCAGCCCCAGCATTTT
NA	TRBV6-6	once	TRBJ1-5	CASSYSRGNSNQPQHF	TGTGCCAGCAGTTACTCGAGGGGGAATAGCAATCAGCCCCAGCATTTT
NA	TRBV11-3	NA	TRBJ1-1	CASSRKMNTEAFF	TGTGCCAGCAGCCGGAAAATGAACACTGAAGCTTTCTTT